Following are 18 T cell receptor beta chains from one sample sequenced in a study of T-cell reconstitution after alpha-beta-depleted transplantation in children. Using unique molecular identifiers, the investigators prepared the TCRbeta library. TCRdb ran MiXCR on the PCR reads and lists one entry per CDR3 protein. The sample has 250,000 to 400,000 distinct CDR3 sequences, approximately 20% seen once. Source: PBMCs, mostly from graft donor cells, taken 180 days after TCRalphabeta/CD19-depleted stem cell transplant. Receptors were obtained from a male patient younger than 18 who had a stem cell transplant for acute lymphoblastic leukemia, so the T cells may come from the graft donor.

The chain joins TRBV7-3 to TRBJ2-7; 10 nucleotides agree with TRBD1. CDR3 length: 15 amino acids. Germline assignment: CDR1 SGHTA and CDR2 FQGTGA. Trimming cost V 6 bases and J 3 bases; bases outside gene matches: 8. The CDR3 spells CASSSGTGVNYEQYF. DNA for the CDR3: TGTGCCAGCAGTTCCGGGACAGGGGTCAACTACGAGCAGTACTTC.

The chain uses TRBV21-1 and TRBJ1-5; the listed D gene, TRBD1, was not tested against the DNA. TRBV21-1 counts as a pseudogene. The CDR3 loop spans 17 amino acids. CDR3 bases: TGTGCCAGCAGCACCGCATCCAGGACAGGGGACGATCAGCCCCAGCATTTT. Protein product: CASSTASRTGDDQPQHF.

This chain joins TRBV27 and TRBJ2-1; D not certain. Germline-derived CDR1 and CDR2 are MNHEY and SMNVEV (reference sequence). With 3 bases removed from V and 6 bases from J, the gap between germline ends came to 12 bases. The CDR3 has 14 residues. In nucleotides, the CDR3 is TGTGCCAGCAGTTTGGGGTGGGCAGGCAATGAGCAGTTCTTC. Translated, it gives CASSLGWAGNEQFF.

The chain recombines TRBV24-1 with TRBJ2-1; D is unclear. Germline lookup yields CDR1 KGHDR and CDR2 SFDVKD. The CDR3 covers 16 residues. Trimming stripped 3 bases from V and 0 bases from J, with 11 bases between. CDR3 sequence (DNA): TGTGCCACCAGTGATCATGAGTTTAGCTCCTACAATGAGCAGTTCTTC. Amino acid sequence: CATSDHEFSSYNEQFF.

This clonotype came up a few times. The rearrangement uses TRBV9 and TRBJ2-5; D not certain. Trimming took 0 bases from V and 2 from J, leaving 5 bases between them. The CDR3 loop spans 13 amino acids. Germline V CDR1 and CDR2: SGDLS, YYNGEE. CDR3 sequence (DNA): TGTGCCAGCAGCGTAGACAATCAAGAGACCCAGTACTTC. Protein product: CASSVDNQETQYF. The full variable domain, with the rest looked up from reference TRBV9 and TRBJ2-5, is DSGVTQTPKHLITATGQRVTLRCSPRSGDLSVYWYQQSLDQGLQFLIQYYNGEERAKGNILERFSAQQFPDLHSELNLSSLELGDSALYFCASSVDNQETQYFGPGTRLLVL.

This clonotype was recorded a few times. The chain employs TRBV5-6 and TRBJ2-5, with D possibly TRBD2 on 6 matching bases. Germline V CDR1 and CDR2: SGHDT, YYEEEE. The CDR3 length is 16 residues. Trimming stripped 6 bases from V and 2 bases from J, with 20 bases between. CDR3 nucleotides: TGTGCCAGCAACCTCATGCCGGGACTCGGGCAAGAGACCCAGTACTTC. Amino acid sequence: CASNLMPGLGQETQYF.

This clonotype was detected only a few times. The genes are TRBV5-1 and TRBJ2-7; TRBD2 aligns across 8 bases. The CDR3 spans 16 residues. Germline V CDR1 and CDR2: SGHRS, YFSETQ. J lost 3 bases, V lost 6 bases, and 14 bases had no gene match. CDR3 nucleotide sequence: TGCGCCAGCACCCACTTGTCGCGGGGGGCCCACTACGAGCAGTACTTC. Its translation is CASTHLSRGAHYEQYF.

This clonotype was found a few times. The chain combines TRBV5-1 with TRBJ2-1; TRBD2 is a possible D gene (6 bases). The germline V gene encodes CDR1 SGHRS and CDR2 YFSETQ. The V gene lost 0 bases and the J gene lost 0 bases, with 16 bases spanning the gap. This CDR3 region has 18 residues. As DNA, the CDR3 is TGCGCCAGCAGCTTGGCCCCCGGAGGGGTTTACTCCTACAATGAGCAGTTCTTC. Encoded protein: CASSLAPGGVYSYNEQFF.

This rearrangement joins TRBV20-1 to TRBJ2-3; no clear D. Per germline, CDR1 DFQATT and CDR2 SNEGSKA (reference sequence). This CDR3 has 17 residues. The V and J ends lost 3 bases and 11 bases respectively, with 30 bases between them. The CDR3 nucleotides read TGCAGTGCTAGTCGGATCCTCCCTGTTAAGCTCGCTCTCAGGCAGTATTTT. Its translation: CSASRILPVKLALRQYF.

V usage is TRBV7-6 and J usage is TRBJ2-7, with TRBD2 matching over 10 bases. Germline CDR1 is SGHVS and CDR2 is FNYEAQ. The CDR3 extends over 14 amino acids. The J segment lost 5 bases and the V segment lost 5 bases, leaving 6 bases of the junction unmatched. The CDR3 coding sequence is TGTGCCAGCAGCCAAACTAGCGGGATACACGAGCAGTACTTC. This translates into CASSQTSGIHEQYF.

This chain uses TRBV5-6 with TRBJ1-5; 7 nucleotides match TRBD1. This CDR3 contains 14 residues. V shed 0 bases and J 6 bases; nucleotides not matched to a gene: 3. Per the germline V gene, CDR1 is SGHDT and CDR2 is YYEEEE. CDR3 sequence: CASSLGQGAQPQHF. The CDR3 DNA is TGTGCCAGCAGCTTGGGACAGGGAGCTCAGCCCCAGCATTTT.

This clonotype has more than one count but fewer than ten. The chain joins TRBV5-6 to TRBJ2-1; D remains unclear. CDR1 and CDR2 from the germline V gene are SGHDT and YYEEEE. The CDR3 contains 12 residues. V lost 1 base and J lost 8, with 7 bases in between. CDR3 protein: CASSLRWDEQFF. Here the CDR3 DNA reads TGTGCCAGCAGCTTGCGGTGGGATGAGCAGTTCTTC.

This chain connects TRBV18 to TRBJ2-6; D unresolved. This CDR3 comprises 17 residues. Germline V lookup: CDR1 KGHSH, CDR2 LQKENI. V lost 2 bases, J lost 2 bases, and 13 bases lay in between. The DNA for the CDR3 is TGTGCCAGCTCACCAATAGGGATAAGTCCTGGGGCCAACGTCCTGACTTTC. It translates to CASSPIGISPGANVLTF.

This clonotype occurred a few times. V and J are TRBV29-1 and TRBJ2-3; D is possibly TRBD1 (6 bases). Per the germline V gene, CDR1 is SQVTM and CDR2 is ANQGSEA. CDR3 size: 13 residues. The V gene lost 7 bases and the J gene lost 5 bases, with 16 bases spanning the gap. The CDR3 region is CSETDSSGDTQYF. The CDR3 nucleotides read TGCAGCGAGACGGACAGTTCTGGAGATACGCAGTATTTT.

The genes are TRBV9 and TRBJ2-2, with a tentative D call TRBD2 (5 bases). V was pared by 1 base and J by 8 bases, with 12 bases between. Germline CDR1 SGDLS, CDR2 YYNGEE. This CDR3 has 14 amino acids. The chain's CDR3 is CASSVMRLAGELFF. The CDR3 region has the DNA TGTGCCAGCAGCGTAATGCGTCTAGCAGGGGAGCTGTTTTTT.

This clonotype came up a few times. CDR3 in DNA: TGCAGTGCTGGGAAAGCCTCAAAGTCCGGAAACACCATATATTTT. This sequence encodes CSAGKASKSGNTIYF. The chain couples TRBV20-1 to TRBJ1-3, with unresolved D. Germline assignment: CDR1 DFQATT and CDR2 SNEGSKA (reference sequence). This CDR3 has 15 amino acids. Trimming took 5 bases from V and 4 from J, leaving 18 bases between them.

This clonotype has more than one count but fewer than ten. CDR3 amino acids: CASSTRLAGGPDTGELFF. CDR3 DNA: TGCGCCAGCAGCACGAGACTAGCGGGAGGGCCGGACACCGGGGAGCTGTTTTTT. This chain links TRBV5-1 with TRBJ2-2; 14 bases fit TRBD2. V dropped 4 bases and J dropped 3; count of bases not matched to a gene: 8. Looked up from germline, CDR1 is SGHRS and CDR2 is YFSETQ. The CDR3 contains 18 residues.

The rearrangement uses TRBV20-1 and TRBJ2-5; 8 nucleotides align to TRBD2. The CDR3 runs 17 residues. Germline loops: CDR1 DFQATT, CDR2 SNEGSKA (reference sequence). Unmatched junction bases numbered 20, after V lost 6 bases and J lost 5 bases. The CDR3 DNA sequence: TGCAGTGCGACGGAAGCGGGAGAGGTGGGGCAGTTCGAGACCCAGTACTTC. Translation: CSATEAGEVGQFETQYF.